The 32 T cell receptor beta chains in this list originate from one sample, sequenced in a study of T cells in Graves' hyperthyroidism and ophthalmopathy. RNA transcripts provided the source from which TCR beta CDR3 regions were amplified. An initial round of RT-PCR targeting the TCR CDR3 relied on the HTBI primer set. TCRdb re-analysed the multiplex PCR reads in MiXCR, keeping a single row per CDR3 protein. The sample records 500,000 to 650,000 distinct CDR3 sequences, just under 20% being singletons. Sequencing was carried out using blood. These receptors were collected from a man aged 35 to 55 with Graves' ophthalmopathy.

There are a few counts of this clonotype. The chain links TRBV10-3 to TRBJ2-1; TRBD1 matches 9 bases. Germline-derived CDR1 and CDR2 are ENHRY and SYGVKD. The trim removed 6 bases at V and 6 bases at J, leaving 12 bases unmatched. This CDR3 comprises 16 residues. The CDR3 loop is CAIRRGSGTGSNEQFF. CDR3 nucleotides: TGTGCCATCAGGAGGGGTTCGGGGACAGGGAGCAATGAGCAGTTCTTC.

Ten or more counts support this clonotype. V and J are TRBV20-1 and TRBJ2-7; TRBD2 matches 11 bases. Germline V lookup: CDR1 DFQATT, CDR2 SNEGSKA (reference sequence). Germline trimming cut 0 bases from V and 4 bases from J; bases unmatched to any gene: 8. The CDR3 consists of 16 residues. DNA of the CDR3: TGCAGTGCTAGAGACTACACTAGCGGGAGAGCTTACGAGCAGTACTTC. Its translation: CSARDYTSGRAYEQYF.

The chain joins TRBV29-1 to TRBJ2-3; D is unresolved. V was trimmed by 8 bases and J by 6 bases, leaving 9 bases between them. Germline V CDR1 and CDR2: SQVTM, ANQGSEA. The CDR3 consists of 10 residues. CDR3 in DNA: TGCAGCATACTTCAGGATACGCAGTATTTT. This gives the protein CSILQDTQYF.

As concerns this clonotype: The junction differs from germline at one of its ends, possibly a read error. The genes are TRBV9 and TRBJ2-3; 8 bases are shared with TRBD2. The CDR3 has 13 amino acids. Germline loops: CDR1 SGDLS, CDR2 YYNGEE. The CDR3 nucleotides are TGTGTCAGCAGAGCGGGAGGCACAGATACGCAGTATTTT. It yields the protein CVSRAGGTDTQYF.

This clonotype was picked up many times. The chain uses TRBV5-8 and TRBJ2-1; perhaps D is TRBD1 or TRBD2 (6 bases each). This CDR3 comprises 15 residues. Germline CDR1 reads SGHTS; CDR2 reads YDEGEE. Trimming pared 0 bases from V and 4 bases from J, leaving 11 bases between. The CDR3 is CASSLGRGLYNEQFF. In DNA, the CDR3 is TGTGCCAGCAGCTTGGGCAGGGGACTTTACAATGAGCAGTTCTTC.

This clonotype was detected a few times. The chain recombines TRBV3-1 with TRBJ2-1; weak D call: TRBD1 (8 bases). There are 19 residues in the CDR3. V was clipped by 4 bases and J by 10 bases, with 32 bases between them. Germline CDR1 LGHDT, CDR2 YNNKEL (reference sequence). CDR3 in amino acids: CASSRTGTGDAGAPGEQFF. The CDR3 nucleotides are TGTGCCAGCAGCCGAACCGGGACAGGAGACGCGGGGGCCCCCGGGGAGCAGTTCTTC.

The CDR3 is CASSLLGVGGLGYTF. The CDR3 DNA sequence: TGTGCCAGCAGCTTGCTCGGCGTGGGGGGTCTGGGCTACACCTTC. The chain employs TRBV5-5 and TRBJ1-2; D is possibly TRBD1 (5 bases). This CDR3 is built from 15 residues. Trimming took off 1 base at V and 8 bases at J, with 18 bases between the two ends. Per the germline V gene, CDR1 is SGHKS and CDR2 is YYEKEE (reference sequence).

This clonotype was picked up many times. The V call is TRBV27, the J call TRBJ1-1; D ambiguous. CDR3 size: 13 residues. Trimming pared 5 bases from V and 3 bases from J, leaving 10 bases between. The germline CDR1 and CDR2 sequences are MNHEY and SMNVEV (reference sequence). In DNA form, the CDR3 reads TGTGCCAGCAGTCTCCGACCGGACACTGAAGCTTTCTTT. Its protein is CASSLRPDTEAFF.

The V gene is TRBV27, the J gene TRBJ1-4, with D hard to call. V shed 2 bases and J shed 5 bases, with 9 bases lying between them. CDR3 length: 14 residues. CDR1 is MNHEY and CDR2 is SMNVEV in the germline V gene (reference sequence). This CDR3 reads CASSLRISNEKLFF. The CDR3 DNA sequence: TGTGCCAGCAGTTTACGGATCTCCAATGAAAAACTGTTTTTT.

V usage is TRBV3-2 and J usage is TRBJ2-1; the DNA was not compared with TRBD2, the D call given in the table. TRBV3-2 is termed a pseudogene. This CDR3 is built from 21 residues. The CDR3 nucleotides are TGTGCCAGCAGCCAAGCCAAGCCTTTGGGACTAGCGGGAGGGCCCGCACTACTTGAGTTCTTC. Translating gives CASSQAKPLGLAGGPALLEFF.

This sequence joins TRBV5-1 and TRBJ2-7, with no clear D. The CDR3 is 13 amino acids. The germline gives CDR1 SGHRS, CDR2 YFSETQ. Trimming cost V 4 bases and J 0 bases, with 8 bases left between them. CDR3: CASSTLASYEQYF. Written as DNA, the CDR3 is TGCGCCAGCAGCACTCTGGCCTCCTACGAGCAGTACTTC.

V usage is TRBV18 and J usage is TRBJ1-6, with D maybe TRBD1 (6 bases). This CDR3 is built from 18 residues. V was shortened by 1 base and J by 3 bases, with 16 bases between the two germline ends. Germline CDR1 KGHSH, CDR2 LQKENI. The CDR3 is CASSPRASQGDYNSPLHF. In DNA, the CDR3 is TGTGCCAGCTCACCACGGGCGTCACAGGGAGACTATAATTCACCCCTCCACTTT.

The J gene is TRBJ2-3, the V gene TRBV30; 9 positions match TRBD2. The CDR3 spans 15 residues. Trimming at V came to 8 bases and at J to 0 bases, leaving 9 bases not matched to a gene. Germline values: CDR1 GTSNPN, CDR2 SVGIG (reference sequence). The CDR3 is CASNVAGASTDTQYF. The CDR3 DNA reads TGTGCCAGTAATGTAGCGGGGGCTAGCACAGATACGCAGTATTTT. The whole variable domain, filled in from reference TRBV30 and TRBJ2-3, reads SQTIHQWPATLVQPVGSPLSLECTVEGTSNPNLYWYRQAAGRGLQLLFYSVGIGQISSEVPQNLSASRPQDRQFILSSKKLLLSDSGFYLCASNVAGASTDTQYFGPGTRLTVL.

This clonotype showed up many times. The chain carries TRBV12-3 or TRBV12-4 and TRBJ2-1; TRBD2 agrees at 11 bases. V was pared by 6 bases and J by 9 bases, with 10 bases of the junction left unmatched. The CDR3 has 15 residues. The DNA of the CDR3 is TGTGCCAGCAGGGGAGCGACTAGCGGGGTTAGTGAGCAGTTCTTC. Protein product: CASRGATSGVSEQFF.

CDR3 DNA sequence: TGCAGCGTTGGAATTCTAGCGGTCTACAATGAGCAGTTCTTC. It encodes CSVGILAVYNEQFF. The J gene is TRBJ2-1, the V gene TRBV29-1; 7 positions agree with TRBD2. The V gene end was trimmed by 4 bases and the J gene end by 3 bases; junction bases not matched to a gene: 6. Germline V gene sequence: CDR1 SQVTM, CDR2 ANQGSEA. The CDR3 length is 14 residues.

This rearrangement joins TRBV13 to TRBJ1-4, with D perhaps matching TRBD1 (6 bases). The CDR3 has 13 amino acids. Germline V gene sequence: CDR1 PRHDT, CDR2 FYEKMQ (reference sequence). The V end lost 4 bases, the J end lost 10 bases, and 13 bases lay between the germline ends. The CDR3 nucleotides are TGTGCCAGCAGCTCACCGGGACAACGAAAACTGTTTTTT. Residues: CASSSPGQRKLFF.

This clonotype has more than one count but fewer than ten. In DNA form, the CDR3 reads TGTGCCAGCAGCTTGGGGCCCAACTCCTACAATGAGCAGTTCTTC. It specifies CASSLGPNSYNEQFF. This chain connects TRBV5-6 to TRBJ2-1; D is unresolved. The CDR3 has 15 residues. CDR1 is SGHDT and CDR2 is YYEEEE in the germline V gene. Trimming took off 0 bases at V and 0 bases at J, with 7 bases between the two ends.

There are a few counts of this clonotype. The V gene is TRBV5-1, the J gene TRBJ2-7; 7 bases fit TRBD1. V lost 3 bases to trimming and J lost 7 bases; unmatched junction nucleotides: 7. The germline CDR1 and CDR2 sequences are SGHRS and YFSETQ. The CDR3 is 13 amino acids. The CDR3 region has the DNA TGCGCCAGCAGCTACGGGACAGAGTATGAGCAGTACTTC. It specifies CASSYGTEYEQYF.

This clonotype was observed many times. CDR3 sequence reads: CASLREGLYEQYF. The CDR3, as DNA: TGTGCCAGCCTGCGGGAGGGCCTCTACGAGCAGTACTTC. This sequence joins TRBV7-9 and TRBJ2-7, with TRBD2 identical over 9 bases. Per germline, CDR1 SEHNR and CDR2 FQNEAQ (reference sequence). This CDR3 is built from 13 residues. Germline trimming cut 8 bases from V and 3 bases from J; bases unmatched to any gene: 5.

The chain joins TRBV6-1 to TRBJ1-1, with 7 bases fitting TRBD1. The CDR3 runs 15 residues. Germline assignment: CDR1 MNHNS and CDR2 SASEGT. With 6 bases clipped from V and 1 base from J, the junction kept 8 bases outside the gene matches. Here the CDR3 reads CASSPRGAWNTEAFF. In DNA, the CDR3 is TGTGCCAGCAGCCCCAGGGGGGCATGGAACACTGAAGCTTTCTTT.

This clonotype was counted a few times. The rearrangement joins TRBV4-1 to TRBJ2-7; D unresolved. CDR3 length: 19 amino acids. V lost 0 bases to trimming and J lost 0 bases, with 21 bases between them. The V gene's germline CDR1 is MGHRA and CDR2 YSYEKL. The CDR3 is CASSQDSSRTGALSYEQYF. The DNA for the CDR3 is TGCGCCAGCAGCCAAGATTCTAGTCGTACGGGTGCGCTCTCCTACGAGCAGTACTTC.

This clonotype showed up many times. V is TRBV7-2 and J is TRBJ2-7; TRBD2 agrees at 9 bases. V lost 5 bases and J lost 4; bases outside the gene matches: 9. This CDR3 contains 15 residues. Germline lookup yields CDR1 SGHTA and CDR2 FQGNSA. For the CDR3, the DNA is TGTGCCAGCAGCCCCCCGGGACTAGCTCGTTACGAGCAGTACTTC. Encoded protein: CASSPPGLARYEQYF.

CDR3 coding DNA: TGTGCTAGTGGTCGGACATTGAGGGACCAGTACTTC. Translation gives CASGRTLRDQYF. The genes are TRBV12-5 and TRBJ2-5; D assignment may be TRBD1 or TRBD2 (5 bases each). Between the trimmed V and J ends, which lost 5 bases and 10 bases, there was a span of 14 bases. The CDR3 runs to 12 residues. Germline-derived CDR1 and CDR2 are LGHNT and FRNRAP. Full variable domain (rest looked up from reference TRBV12-5 and TRBJ2-5): DARVTQTPRHKVTEMGQEVTMRCQPILGHNTVFWYRQTMMQGLELLAYFRNRAPLDDSGMPKDRFSAEMPDATLATLKIQPSEPRDSAVYFCASGRTLRDQYFGPGTRLLVL.

This clonotype was found many times. This CDR3 is CASSSQGDIETQYF. The CDR3 DNA follows: TGTGCCAGCAGTTCACAGGGTGACATCGAGACCCAGTACTTC. The chain recombines TRBV28 with TRBJ2-5; D possibly corresponds to TRBD1 (6 bases). V lost 4 bases to trimming and J lost 5 bases, with 14 bases between them. Germline values: CDR1 MDHEN, CDR2 SYDVKM. The CDR3 is 14 amino acids.

This clonotype was counted only a few times. This chain connects TRBV7-9 to TRBJ2-7; TRBD1 or TRBD2 may be the D gene (5 bases each). CDR1 and CDR2 (germline): SEHNR, FQNEAQ (reference sequence). Trimming removed 5 bases from V and 6 bases from J, with 17 bases in between. This CDR3 has 14 amino acids. CDR3 sequence: CASSPEGPFGEQYF. CDR3 nucleotides: TGTGCCAGCAGCCCCGAGGGACCCTTCGGCGAGCAGTACTTC.

This chain connects TRBV30 to TRBJ2-1; 9 nucleotides match TRBD2. J gave up 12 bases and V 3 bases, and 12 bases lay outside the gene matches. The CDR3 has 14 residues. From germline, CDR1 is GTSNPN and CDR2 SVGIG (reference sequence). The DNA for the CDR3 is TGTGCCTGGAGGACTAGCGGCCCCCTGGAGGGGCAGTTCTTC. Its protein product is CAWRTSGPLEGQFF. The full variable domain, rest sourced from reference TRBV30 and TRBJ2-1, is SQTIHQWPATLVQPVGSPLSLECTVEGTSNPNLYWYRQAAGRGLQLLFYSVGIGQISSEVPQNLSASRPQDRQFILSSKKLLLSDSGFYLCAWRTSGPLEGQFFGPGTRLTVL.

The gene calls are TRBV9 and TRBJ2-1, with TRBD2 matching 8 bases. J gave up 11 bases and V 0 bases, and 16 bases lay outside the gene matches. CDR3 length: 17 amino acids. Germline V gene sequence: CDR1 SGDLS, CDR2 YYNGEE. CDR3 DNA: TGTGCCAGCAGCGTAGGTGTAGAAGCGGGAGTCTCGAATAAGCAGTTCTTC. Its translation is CASSVGVEAGVSNKQFF.

This clonotype was seen more than once but under ten times. The chain's CDR3 is CSVPGGGAEQFF. The CDR3 nucleotides read TGCAGCGTTCCCGGGGGTGGAGCTGAGCAGTTCTTC. V is TRBV29-1 and J is TRBJ2-1; D is possibly TRBD2 (6 bases). Germline assignment: CDR1 SQVTM and CDR2 ANQGSEA. This CDR3 region has 12 residues. V shed 5 bases and J shed 9 bases, with 14 bases lying between them.

Details on this clonotype: Given a much more abundant clone one base away, this may be a read error. The CDR3 loop reads CASSSPTRKAHEQYF. The CDR3 DNA follows: TGTGCCAGCAGTTCCCCGACTAGAAAAGCCCACGAGCAGTACTTC. The V and J genes are TRBV27 and TRBJ2-7, with D perhaps TRBD2 (6 bases). The CDR3 covers 15 residues. The ends were cut back, 4 bases at V and 5 bases at J, with 18 bases in the middle. From germline, CDR1 is MNHEY and CDR2 SMNVEV (reference sequence).

This chain joins TRBV3-1 and TRBJ2-1; 7 bases are a match to TRBD2. In germline, CDR1 is LGHDT, CDR2 YNNKEL (reference sequence). The ends lost 10 bases at V and 3 bases at J; junction bases unmatched: 6. The CDR3 extends over 13 amino acids. The CDR3 loop reads CATGGLVYNEQFF. The CDR3 coding sequence is TGTGCCACCGGCGGACTAGTCTACAATGAGCAGTTCTTC.

J is TRBJ2-2 and V is TRBV20-1; 10 bases line up with TRBD2. The CDR3 contains 18 residues. V dropped 0 bases and J dropped 1; count of bases not matched to a gene: 8. Germline V gene sequence: CDR1 DFQATT, CDR2 SNEGSKA (reference sequence). CDR3 sequence: CSARDLPSGSVNTGELFF. CDR3 sequence (DNA): TGCAGTGCTAGAGATTTACCTAGCGGGAGCGTGAACACCGGGGAGCTGTTTTTT.

This clonotype was seen a few times. In DNA, the CDR3 is TGTGCCAGCAGTTTACTAACAGGGTATAACGGGGAGCTGTTTTTT. Translating it yields CASSLLTGYNGELFF. The V and J genes are TRBV28 and TRBJ2-2, with a weak D call TRBD1 (6 bases). This CDR3 has 15 residues. Germline assignment: CDR1 MDHEN and CDR2 SYDVKM. V lost 2 bases, J lost 7 bases, and 14 bases lay in between.